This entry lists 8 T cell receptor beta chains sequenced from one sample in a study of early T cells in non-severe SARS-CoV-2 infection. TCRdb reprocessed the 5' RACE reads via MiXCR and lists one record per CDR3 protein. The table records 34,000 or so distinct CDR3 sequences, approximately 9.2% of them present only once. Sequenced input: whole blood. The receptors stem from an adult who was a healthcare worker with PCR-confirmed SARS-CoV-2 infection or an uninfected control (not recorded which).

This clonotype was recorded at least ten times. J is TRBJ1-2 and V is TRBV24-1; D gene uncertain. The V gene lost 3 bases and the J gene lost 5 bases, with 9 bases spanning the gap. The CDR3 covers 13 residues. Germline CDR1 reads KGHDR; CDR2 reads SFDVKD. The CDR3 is CATSDPRTYGYTF. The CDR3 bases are TGTGCCACCAGTGATCCCCGGACGTATGGCTACACCTTC.

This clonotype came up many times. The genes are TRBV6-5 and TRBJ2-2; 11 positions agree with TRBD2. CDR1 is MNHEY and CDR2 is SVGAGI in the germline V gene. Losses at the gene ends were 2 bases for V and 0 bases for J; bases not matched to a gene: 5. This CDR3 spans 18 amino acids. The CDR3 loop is CASSYRLAGFSNTGELFF. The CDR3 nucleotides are TGTGCCAGCAGTTACCGACTAGCGGGGTTTTCGAACACCGGGGAGCTGTTTTTT.

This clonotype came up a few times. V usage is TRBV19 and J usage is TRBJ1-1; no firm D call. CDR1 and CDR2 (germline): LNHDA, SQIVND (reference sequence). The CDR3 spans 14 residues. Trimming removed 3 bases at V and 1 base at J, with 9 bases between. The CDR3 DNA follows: TGTGCCAGTAGTATCGCGACGGAGAACACTGAAGCTTTCTTT. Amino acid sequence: CASSIATENTEAFF.

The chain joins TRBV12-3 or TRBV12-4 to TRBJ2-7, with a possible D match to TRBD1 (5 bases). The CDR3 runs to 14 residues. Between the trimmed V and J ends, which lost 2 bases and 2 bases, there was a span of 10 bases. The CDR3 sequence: CASSLQQGTYEQYF. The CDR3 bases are TGTGCCAGCAGTTTACAGCAGGGAACCTACGAGCAGTACTTC.

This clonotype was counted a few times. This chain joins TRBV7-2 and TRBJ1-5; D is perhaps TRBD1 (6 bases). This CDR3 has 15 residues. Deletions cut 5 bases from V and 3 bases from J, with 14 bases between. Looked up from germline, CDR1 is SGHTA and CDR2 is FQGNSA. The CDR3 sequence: CASSRDGGLNQPQHF. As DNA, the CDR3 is TGTGCCAGCAGCAGGGACGGGGGGCTCAATCAGCCCCAGCATTTT.

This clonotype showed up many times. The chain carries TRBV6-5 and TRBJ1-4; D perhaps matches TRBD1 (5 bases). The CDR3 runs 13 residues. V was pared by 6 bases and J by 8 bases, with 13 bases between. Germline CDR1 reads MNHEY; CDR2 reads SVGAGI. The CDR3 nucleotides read TGTGCCAGCAGATACAGCGGGGGAGAAAAACTGTTTTTT. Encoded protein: CASRYSGGEKLFF.

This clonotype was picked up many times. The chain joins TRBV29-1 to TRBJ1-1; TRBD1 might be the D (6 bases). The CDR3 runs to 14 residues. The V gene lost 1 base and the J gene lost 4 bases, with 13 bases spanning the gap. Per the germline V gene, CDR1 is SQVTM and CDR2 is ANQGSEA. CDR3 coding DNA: TGCAGCGTTGAAGTAGGGGGGCGGGGCACTGAAGCTTTCTTT. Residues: CSVEVGGRGTEAFF.

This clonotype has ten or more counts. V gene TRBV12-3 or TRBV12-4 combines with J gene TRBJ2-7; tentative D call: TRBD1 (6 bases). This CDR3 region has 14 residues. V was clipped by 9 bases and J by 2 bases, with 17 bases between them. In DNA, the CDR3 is TGTGCCAGTTACCCAACAGGGTCCCCCTACGAGCAGTACTTC. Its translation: CASYPTGSPYEQYF.